Described below is a single TCR beta chain sequence and its context. What this receptor recognizes is not known. Per-nucleotide qualities are absent, and no much larger clonotype sits a single base away. The CDR3 covers 14 residues, taking in both the cysteine and the phenylalanine. Only the CDR3 part of the read is kept: 42 bases, read in frame from the first base. Trimming leaves V shorter by 8 bases and J shorter by 7 bases, with the junction holding 3 bases beyond the gene matches. CDR1 and CDR2, per the germline V gene, are SNHLY and FYNNEI. The source of the sample is a study of technical replicates of blood from a handful of donors (dated by TCRdb to about 2017). Libraries were prepared through the immunoSEQ multiplex PCR assay. TCRdb mirrors the immuneACCESS table, restricted to in-frame sequences. Some clones are absent from its copies; in checked studies, under half trace to an unresolved V gene, and the reason for the others is unknown. The sample profile shows some 87,000 clones; around 94% of them were found once. Jointly, the top ten make up approximately 0.4% of the sample.

Sequenced input: T cells isolated from PBMCs. The TCR was taken from a human donor in good health. The chain is encoded by TRBV2 joined to TRBJ2-2, with TRBD2 matching 14 junction bases. The DNA is TGTGCCAGCGGGACTAGCGGGAGTAACGGGGAGCTGTTTTTT. The translation is CASGTSGSNGELFF.